This T cell receptor beta chain was retrieved from a study of Ad26.COV2.S vaccination and SARS-CoV-2 variants. The wider study: Donor got 5x10^10 or 1x10^11 viral particles of Ad26.COV2.S. Whole-study results and caveats: People given the vaccine had a wider spike-specific TCR breadth than placebo recipients did. Total T cell responses, in the TCR breadth and depth analyses, may have been underestimated. Placebo recipients and vaccine recipients were similar in non-spike TCR breadth.

Germline CDR1 reads SGHTA; CDR2 reads FQGNSA. V dropped 1 base and J dropped 2 bases, with 9 bases sitting between them. The CDR3 covers 16 residues. Stated treatment: some 20 received Ad26.COV2.S at low or high dose, single or two shots; about 5 received placebo; per-sample allocation not given. Collection of samples fell on day 63 after the first vaccine or placebo injection. On this clone itself: Its antigen is still unknown.

The protocol was immunoSEQ multiplex PCR, while the TCRdb copy is restricted to in-frame clones and leaves out a portion. The table records around 400,000 clones, roughly 90% of them present only once. The chain joins TRBV7-2 to TRBJ1-6; no definite D call. The sample was peripheral blood, taken in a trial of Ad26.COV2.S vaccine versus placebo. The source is a person aged 18-60 years who received the Ad26.COV2.S COVID-19 vaccine or a placebo. CDR3 sequence: CASSLDEGAYNSPLHF. CDR3 DNA sequence: TGTGCCAGCAGCTTAGACGAGGGAGCCTATAATTCACCCCTCCACTTT.